A single sample gave rise to the 28 T cell receptor beta chains below, sequenced in a study of Graves' ophthalmopathy and Graves' hyperthyroidism. Researchers took RNA transcripts and amplified TCR beta CDR3 regions from them. RT-PCR with HTBI primers came first, then second-round multiplex PCR. TCRdb passed the multiplex PCR reads through MiXCR, listing each CDR3 protein once. The sample lists roughly 170,000 distinct CDR3 sequences; roughly two fifths were seen once. Sequencing was performed on peripheral blood. The receptors here all came from a man aged 25-40 years with Graves' ophthalmopathy.

This clonotype was counted ten times or more. The V gene is TRBV28, the J gene TRBJ2-4, with 9 bases aligning to TRBD2. The CDR3 runs 14 residues. Per germline, CDR1 MDHEN and CDR2 SYDVKM. V dropped 6 bases and J dropped 0; count of bases not matched to a gene: 0. The CDR3 DNA reads TGTGCCAGCAGACTAGCGGGAGCCAAAAACATTCAGTACTTC. Protein product: CASRLAGAKNIQYF.

This clonotype showed up many times. The V gene is TRBV28, the J gene TRBJ2-7; 10 bases agree with TRBD1. The CDR3 length is 14 residues. Germline CDR1 and CDR2: MDHEN and SYDVKM. With V trimmed by 4 bases and J by 6 bases, 6 bases remained unmatched. The CDR3 sequence: CASSYGTGASEQYF. CDR3 nucleotides: TGTGCCAGCAGTTACGGGACAGGGGCCTCCGAGCAGTACTTC.

The gene calls are TRBV30 and TRBJ2-7; D tentatively reads TRBD1 or TRBD2 (5 bases each). The length of the CDR3 is 12 residues. Germline V gene data show CDR1 as GTSNPN and CDR2 as SVGIG (reference sequence). The V end lost 2 bases, the J end lost 6 bases, and 11 bases lay between the germline ends. The CDR3 DNA reads TGTGCCTGGAGTACCACAGGAGGCGAGCAGTACTTC. Its translation: CAWSTTGGEQYF.

The chain combines TRBV6-5 with TRBJ2-6, with D possibly TRBD2 on 6 matching bases. Between the trimmed V and J ends, which lost 2 bases and 0 bases, there was a span of 11 bases. The CDR3 totals 17 residues. Germline loops: CDR1 MNHEY, CDR2 SVGAGI. CDR3 sequence: CASSYTGLLSGANVLTF. Written as DNA, the CDR3 is TGTGCCAGCAGTTACACGGGACTGCTCTCTGGGGCCAACGTCCTGACTTTC.

The rearrangement joins TRBV7-9 to TRBJ2-7; D unresolved. Trimming removed 5 bases from V and 3 bases from J, with 14 bases in between. Germline values: CDR1 SEHNR, CDR2 FQNEAQ (reference sequence). The CDR3 covers 14 residues. This CDR3 reads CASSTDWSNYEQYF. DNA for the CDR3: TGTGCCAGCAGCACAGACTGGTCCAACTACGAGCAGTACTTC.

The rearrangement uses TRBV10-3 and TRBJ2-7, with 9 bases aligning to TRBD1. The J segment lost 6 bases and the V segment lost 6 bases, leaving 9 bases of the junction unmatched. CDR3 length: 14 residues. The germline CDR1 and CDR2 sequences are ENHRY and SYGVKD. CDR3 in amino acids: CAIRTRDRVSEQYF. The CDR3, as DNA: TGTGCCATCAGAACCCGGGACAGGGTCAGCGAGCAGTACTTC.

The chain employs TRBV7-9 and TRBJ2-7; perhaps TRBD2 as D (5 bases). Per germline, CDR1 SEHNR and CDR2 FQNEAQ (reference sequence). The CDR3 has 14 amino acids. V was pared by 1 base and J by 0 bases, with 7 bases between. This chain's CDR3 is CASSLDGSSYEQYF. The CDR3 bases are TGTGCCAGCAGCTTAGATGGGAGCTCCTACGAGCAGTACTTC.

The V gene is TRBV6-5, the J gene TRBJ2-5; 9 nucleotides line up with TRBD1. The CDR3 is made up of 16 amino acids. Looked up from germline, CDR1 is MNHEY and CDR2 is SVGAGI. V shed 4 bases, J shed 6 bases, and the junction held 12 bases outside the gene matches. Written as DNA, the CDR3 is TGTGCCAGCAGTTTGTCATCCACAGGGGGCGCAAAGACCCAGTACTTC. Its protein product is CASSLSSTGGAKTQYF.

This clonotype was detected ten times or more. The gene calls are TRBV6-2 or TRBV6-3 and TRBJ1-5; 7 bases are shared with TRBD1. Germline assignment: CDR1 MNHEY and CDR2 SVGEGT. J was trimmed by 2 bases and V by 7 bases; bases with no gene match: 8. CDR3 length equals 15 residues. The CDR3 loop reads CASKGDRVGNQPQHF. The DNA of the CDR3 is TGTGCCAGCAAGGGCGACAGGGTTGGCAATCAGCCCCAGCATTTT.

This clonotype has a count of ten or more. This sequence joins TRBV6-5 and TRBJ2-7; D tentatively fits TRBD1 or TRBD2 (6 bases each). Germline CDR1 MNHEY, CDR2 SVGAGI. There are 14 residues in the CDR3. V was trimmed by 2 bases and J by 7 bases, leaving 15 bases between them. CDR3 nucleotide sequence: TGTGCCAGCAGTTACGACGGGCTAGGGGGGGAGCAGTACTTC. Amino acids: CASSYDGLGGEQYF.

The chain links TRBV20-1 to TRBJ2-2; TRBD2 might be the D (5 bases). The CDR3 has 13 amino acids. The germline CDR1 and CDR2 sequences are DFQATT and SNEGSKA (reference sequence). The ends were cut back, 1 base at V and 6 bases at J, with 9 bases in the middle. CDR3 residues: CSARGRLAGELFF. The CDR3 DNA reads TGCAGTGCTAGAGGGAGGTTGGCCGGGGAGCTGTTTTTT.

The chain employs TRBV12-5 and TRBJ2-2; TRBD1 aligns across 8 bases. V shed 6 bases, J shed 1 base, and the junction held 4 bases outside the gene matches. Germline V CDR1 and CDR2: LGHNT, FRNRAP. This CDR3 contains 15 residues. CDR3 nucleotides: TGTGCTAGTGGGCCGGGACAGGAGAACACCGGGGAGCTGTTTTTT. This translates into CASGPGQENTGELFF.

In DNA, the CDR3 is TGTGCCAGCAGTTTATTCCCGGGACAGGGGCGCTACGAGCAGTACTTC. The encoded protein is CASSLFPGQGRYEQYF. V gene TRBV27 combines with J gene TRBJ2-7; 10 nucleotides agree with TRBD1. CDR1 is MNHEY and CDR2 is SMNVEV in the germline V gene (reference sequence). Trimming at V came to 1 base and at J to 3 bases, leaving 6 bases not matched to a gene. The CDR3 is made up of 16 amino acids.

This clonotype was observed many times. The V gene is TRBV13, the J gene TRBJ1-1; D is unresolved. V was trimmed by 2 bases and J by 1 base, leaving 11 bases between them. This CDR3 comprises 15 residues. CDR1 is PRHDT and CDR2 is FYEKMQ in the germline V gene (reference sequence). The CDR3 loop is CASSLSEDPNTEAFF. The CDR3 region has the DNA TGTGCCAGCAGCTTATCTGAAGACCCGAACACTGAAGCTTTCTTT.

Ten or more counts support this clonotype. This rearrangement joins TRBV12-3 or TRBV12-4 to TRBJ2-5, with D possibly being TRBD2 (7 bases). The V and J ends lost 6 bases and 5 bases respectively, with 13 bases between them. CDR3 length equals 13 residues. As DNA, the CDR3 is TGTGCCAGCAGGCAAGGGGGGGGGGAGACCCAGTACTTC. It translates to CASRQGGGETQYF.

This clonotype showed up many times. The V and J genes are TRBV28 and TRBJ2-2, with 8 bases that match TRBD2. The ends lost 8 bases at V and 4 bases at J; junction bases unmatched: 18. The CDR3 is made up of 18 amino acids. Germline V gives CDR1 MDHEN, CDR2 SYDVKM. CDR3 in DNA: TGTGCCAGCGCACCACCTCCGGGGACCGCGGGGGGCACCGGGGAGCTGTTTTTT. Translation gives CASAPPPGTAGGTGELFF.

The chain joins TRBV7-8 to TRBJ2-2; TRBD1 aligns across 7 bases. This CDR3 is built from 15 residues. CDR1 and CDR2 from the germline V gene are SGHVS and FQNEAQ. Trimming cost V 1 base and J 6 bases; bases outside gene matches: 5. CDR3 in amino acids: CASSLVEGAPGELFF. In DNA, the CDR3 is TGTGCCAGCAGCTTAGTTGAGGGGGCGCCCGGGGAGCTGTTTTTT. Full variable domain (missing parts from reference TRBV7-8 and TRBJ2-2): GAGVSQSPRYKVAKRGQDVALRCDPISGHVSLFWYQQALGQGPEFLTYFQNEAQLDKSGLPSDRFFAERPEGSVSTLKIQRTQQEDSAVYLCASSLVEGAPGELFFGEGSRLTVL.

This chain uses TRBV28 with TRBJ1-2; D perhaps matches TRBD1 (5 bases). Trimming took 3 bases from V and 4 from J, leaving 12 bases between them. CDR1 is MDHEN and CDR2 is SYDVKM in the germline V gene. CDR3 length: 14 residues. The CDR3 loop is CASSFLGDSYGYTF. CDR3 nucleotide sequence: TGTGCCAGCAGTTTCCTAGGGGATTCCTATGGCTACACCTTC.

This clonotype was counted at least ten times. Here the CDR3 DNA reads TGCAGTGCTAGATCCTACAGGGGGCCCTACGAGCAGTACTTC. It translates to CSARSYRGPYEQYF. This chain connects TRBV20-1 to TRBJ2-7; 9 bases fit TRBD1. The CDR3 is made up of 14 amino acids. The V gene end was trimmed by 2 bases and the J gene end by 2 bases; junction bases not matched to a gene: 4. The germline gives CDR1 DFQATT, CDR2 SNEGSKA (reference sequence).

This clonotype showed up many times. J is TRBJ1-2 and V is TRBV19; the D is unclear. The CDR3 contains 16 residues. Germline V gives CDR1 LNHDA, CDR2 SQIVND (reference sequence). V lost 1 base, J lost 4 bases, and 16 bases lay in between. CDR3 nucleotide sequence: TGTGCCAGTAGTATAGTGAACCGCCGATACCCCTATGGCTACACCTTC. Encoded protein: CASSIVNRRYPYGYTF.

The table lists this clonotype with a few counts. The chain links TRBV28 to TRBJ2-2; D call uncertain. This CDR3 contains 12 residues. Per germline, CDR1 MDHEN and CDR2 SYDVKM. Deletions cut 6 bases from V and 7 bases from J, with 9 bases between. CDR3 sequence: CASSYLGGELFF. The CDR3 DNA follows: TGTGCCAGCAGCTATTTGGGCGGGGAGCTGTTTTTT.

This clonotype was observed at least ten times. The chain couples TRBV30 to TRBJ1-6, with D possibly being TRBD1 (5 bases). Trimming left V 2 bases short and J 7 bases short, with 9 bases between. The CDR3 is made up of 13 amino acids. Germline V gives CDR1 GTSNPN, CDR2 SVGIG (reference sequence). CDR3 region: CAWSLGRNSPLHF. The CDR3 DNA sequence: TGTGCCTGGAGTTTGGGGCGGAATTCACCCCTCCACTTT.

This clonotype was picked up many times. The chain links TRBV12-3 or TRBV12-4 to TRBJ2-7, with 8 bases that match TRBD2. This CDR3 spans 14 amino acids. The V gene end was trimmed by 6 bases and the J gene end by 5 bases; junction bases not matched to a gene: 9. CDR3 DNA: TGTGCCAGCAGGAACAGCGGGAGACTGAACGAGCAGTACTTC. Amino acids: CASRNSGRLNEQYF.

The chain joins TRBV6-1 to TRBJ2-7, with D tentatively TRBD1 or TRBD2 (5 bases each). This CDR3 is built from 13 residues. The V end lost 6 bases, the J end lost 1 base, and 10 bases lay between the germline ends. Germline CDR1 and CDR2: MNHNS and SASEGT. The CDR3 spells CASRGTLSYEQYF. The DNA for the CDR3 is TGTGCCAGCAGGGGGACGCTGTCCTACGAGCAGTACTTC.

This clonotype was seen a few times. The rearrangement uses TRBV6-1 and TRBJ2-7; no clear D gene. The CDR3 covers 15 residues. The V end lost 8 bases, the J end lost 4 bases, and 21 bases lay between the germline ends. Germline-derived CDR1 and CDR2 are MNHNS and SASEGT. The CDR3 nucleotides read TGTGCCAGCTCAGATCCGGGCTTCGTAGGATACGAGCAGTACTTC. This translates into CASSDPGFVGYEQYF.

This clonotype has ten or more counts. The chain recombines TRBV6-2 or TRBV6-3 with TRBJ2-2, with D possibly TRBD2 on 6 matching bases. CDR3 length: 14 residues. CDR1 is MNHEY, CDR2 SVGEGT, per germline. V was cut by 6 bases and J by 4 bases, with 12 bases left in between. CDR3 protein: CASSPPGVTGELFF. CDR3 sequence (DNA): TGTGCCAGCAGCCCACCGGGGGTCACCGGGGAGCTGTTTTTT.

The chain joins TRBV20-1 to TRBJ2-7; TRBD2 is a possible D gene (7 bases). CDR3 length: 14 amino acids. The germline V and J ends were trimmed by 4 bases and 5 bases, with 18 bases remaining between them. Germline CDR1 DFQATT, CDR2 SNEGSKA (reference sequence). This chain's CDR3 is CSAIGGHWRDEQYF. CDR3 nucleotides: TGCAGTGCTATCGGGGGGCATTGGAGGGACGAGCAGTACTTC.

This clonotype has a count of ten or more. The J gene is TRBJ2-7, the V gene TRBV7-3; weak D call: TRBD1 (6 bases). Trimming removed 3 bases at V and 2 bases at J, with 17 bases between. This CDR3 is built from 16 residues. Germline assignment: CDR1 SGHTA and CDR2 FQGTGA. CDR3 DNA sequence: TGTGCCAGCAGCTTTAAGGAACAGGGAAGGCCCTACGAGCAGTACTTC. Translation: CASSFKEQGRPYEQYF.